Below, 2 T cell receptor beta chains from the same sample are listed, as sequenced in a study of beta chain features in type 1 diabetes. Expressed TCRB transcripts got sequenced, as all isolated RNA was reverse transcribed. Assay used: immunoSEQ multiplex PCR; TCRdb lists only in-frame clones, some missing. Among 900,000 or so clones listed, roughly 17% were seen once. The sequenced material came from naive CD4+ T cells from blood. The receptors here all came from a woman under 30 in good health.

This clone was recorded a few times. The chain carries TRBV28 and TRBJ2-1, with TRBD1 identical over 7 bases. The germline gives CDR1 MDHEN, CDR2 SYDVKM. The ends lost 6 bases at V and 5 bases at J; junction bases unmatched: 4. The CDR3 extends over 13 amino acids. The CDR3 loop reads CASSTGQNNEQFF. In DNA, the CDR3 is TGTGCCAGCAGCACGGGACAGAACAATGAGCAGTTCTTC. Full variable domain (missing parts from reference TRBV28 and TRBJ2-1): DVKVTQSSRYLVKRTGEKVFLECVQDMDHENMFWYRQDPGLGLRLIYFSYDVKMKEKGDIPEGYSVSREKKERFSLILESASTNQTSMYLCASSTGQNNEQFFGPGTRLTVL.

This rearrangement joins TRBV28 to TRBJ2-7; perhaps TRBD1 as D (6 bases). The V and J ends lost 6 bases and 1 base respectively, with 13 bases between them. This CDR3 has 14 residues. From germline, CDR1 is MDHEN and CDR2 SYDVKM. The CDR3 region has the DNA TGTGCCAGCAGCCCTGGCAGGGGTTCCTACGAGCAGTACTTC. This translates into CASSPGRGSYEQYF.